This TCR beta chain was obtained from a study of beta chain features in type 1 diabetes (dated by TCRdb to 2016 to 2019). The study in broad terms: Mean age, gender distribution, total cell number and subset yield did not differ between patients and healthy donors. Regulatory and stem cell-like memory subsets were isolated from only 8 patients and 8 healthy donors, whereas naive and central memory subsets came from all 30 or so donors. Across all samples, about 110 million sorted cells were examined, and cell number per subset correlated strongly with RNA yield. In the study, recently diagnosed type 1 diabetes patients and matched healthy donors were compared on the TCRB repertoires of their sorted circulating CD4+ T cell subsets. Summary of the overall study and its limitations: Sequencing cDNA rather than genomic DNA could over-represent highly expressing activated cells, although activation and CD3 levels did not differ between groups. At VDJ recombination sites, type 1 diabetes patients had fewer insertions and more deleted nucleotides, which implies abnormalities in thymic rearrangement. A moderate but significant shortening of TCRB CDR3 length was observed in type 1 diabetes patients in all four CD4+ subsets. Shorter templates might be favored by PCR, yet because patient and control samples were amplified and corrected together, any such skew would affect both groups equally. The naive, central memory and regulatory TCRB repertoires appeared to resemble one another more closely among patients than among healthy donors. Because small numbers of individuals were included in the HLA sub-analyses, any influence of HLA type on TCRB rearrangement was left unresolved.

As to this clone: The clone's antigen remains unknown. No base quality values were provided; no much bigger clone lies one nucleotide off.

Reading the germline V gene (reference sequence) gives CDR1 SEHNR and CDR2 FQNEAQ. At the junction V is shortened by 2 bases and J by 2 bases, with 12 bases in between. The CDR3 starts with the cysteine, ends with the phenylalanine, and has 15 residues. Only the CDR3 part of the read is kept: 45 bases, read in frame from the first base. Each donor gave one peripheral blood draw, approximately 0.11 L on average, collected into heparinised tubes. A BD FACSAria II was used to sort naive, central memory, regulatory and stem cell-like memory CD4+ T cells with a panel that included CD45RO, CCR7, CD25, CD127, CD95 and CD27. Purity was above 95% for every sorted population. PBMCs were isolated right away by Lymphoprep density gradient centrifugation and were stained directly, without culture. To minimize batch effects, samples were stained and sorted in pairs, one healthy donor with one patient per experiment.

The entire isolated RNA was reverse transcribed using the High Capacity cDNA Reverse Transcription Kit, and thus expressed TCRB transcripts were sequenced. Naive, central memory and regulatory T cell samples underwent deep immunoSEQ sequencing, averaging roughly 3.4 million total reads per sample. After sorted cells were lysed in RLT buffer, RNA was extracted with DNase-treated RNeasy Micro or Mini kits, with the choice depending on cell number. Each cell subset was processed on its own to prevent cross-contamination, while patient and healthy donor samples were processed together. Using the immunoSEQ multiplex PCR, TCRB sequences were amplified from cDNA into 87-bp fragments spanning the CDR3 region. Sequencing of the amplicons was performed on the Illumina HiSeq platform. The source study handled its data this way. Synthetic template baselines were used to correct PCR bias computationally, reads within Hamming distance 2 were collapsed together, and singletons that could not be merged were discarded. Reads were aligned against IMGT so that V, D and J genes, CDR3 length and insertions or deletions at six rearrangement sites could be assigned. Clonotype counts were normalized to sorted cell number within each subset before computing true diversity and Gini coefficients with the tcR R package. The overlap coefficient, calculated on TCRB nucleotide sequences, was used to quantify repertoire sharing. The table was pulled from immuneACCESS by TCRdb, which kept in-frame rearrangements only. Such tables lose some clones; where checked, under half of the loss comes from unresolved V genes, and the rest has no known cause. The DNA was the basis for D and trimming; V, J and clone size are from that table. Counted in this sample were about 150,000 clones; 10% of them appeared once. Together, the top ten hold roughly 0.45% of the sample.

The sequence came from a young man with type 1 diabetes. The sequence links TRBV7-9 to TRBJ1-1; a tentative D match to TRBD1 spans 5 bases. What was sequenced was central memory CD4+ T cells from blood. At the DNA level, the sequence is TGTGCCAGCAGCTTACTTACAGGCCTTAACACTGAAGCTTTCTTT. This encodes CASSLLTGLNTEAFF.